Listed below are T cell receptor beta chains from one sample, sequenced in a study of blood T cells in healthy people across ages. TCRdb itself ran the 5' RACE reads through MiXCR, one entry per CDR3 protein. The sample includes more than 700,000 distinct CDR3 sequences, 50% to 65% of them seen just once. Input material: blood. These TCRs come from a man at least 80 years old in good health. Each CDR3 is given with its conserved first and last residue. The D gene is left open where the match is weak. The size of a clone is reported for some rows only, either as once, few or many, or as a class for expanded clones.

j_call,d_call,clone_size,v_call,cdr3_aa,cdr3_nt
TRBJ1-2,TRBD1,-,TRBV20-1,CSASGQGAINYGYTF,TGCAGTGCTAGCGGACAGGGGGCGATCAACTATGGCTACACCTTC
TRBJ1-2,-,-,TRBV20-1,CSASVTVNNYGYTF,TGCAGTGCTAGTGTGACAGTGAATAACTATGGCTACACCTTC
TRBJ2-3,TRBD2,-,TRBV3-1,CASSPAGAAHRYAYF,TGTGCCAGCAGCCCAGCGGGAGCGGCGCACAGATACGCGTATTTT
TRBJ2-7,-,-,TRBV25-1,CASQKFSYEQYF,TGTGCCAGTCAGAAGTTTTCCTACGAGCAGTACTTC
TRBJ2-1,TRBD2,few,TRBV3-1,CASSQDVLAGVVNEQFF,TGTGCCAGCAGCCAAGATGTCCTAGCGGGAGTGGTCAATGAGCAGTTCTTC
TRBJ2-1,TRBD2,-,TRBV20-1,CSARDWGLAGNKQFF,TGCAGTGCTAGAGATTGGGGACTAGCGGGAAATAAGCAGTTCTTC
TRBJ2-1,TRBD2,few,TRBV29-1,CSVARLAGGPGNNEQFF,TGCAGCGTTGCGCGACTAGCGGGAGGGCCGGGGAACAATGAGCAGTTCTTC
TRBJ2-1,-,-,TRBV20-1,CSARDPSIKEQFF,TGCAGTGCTAGAGACCCCTCTATCAAGGAGCAGTTCTTC
TRBJ2-7,TRBD2,few,TRBV5-5,CASTAGGVNEQYF,TGTGCCAGCACCGCGGGAGGGGTGAACGAGCAGTACTTC
TRBJ1-5,-,-,TRBV25-1,CASQMGNQPQHF,TGTGCCAGTCAAATGGGCAATCAGCCCCAGCATTTT
TRBJ2-3,-,-,TRBV2,CASSEGDTRYF,TGTGCCAGCAGTGAAGGAGATACGCGGTATTTT
TRBJ2-7,TRBD2,-,TRBV12-3/TRBV12-4,CASSPLAGLLGEQYF,TGTGCCAGCAGTCCACTAGCGGGACTCCTTGGGGAGCAGTACTTC
TRBJ2-1,TRBD2,many,TRBV12-3/TRBV12-4,CASSFGLALTNEQFF,TGTGCCAGCAGTTTCGGACTAGCGCTGACTAATGAGCAGTTCTTC
TRBJ1-5,TRBD1,once,TRBV7-2,CASREGGFDNQPQHF,TGTGCCAGCCGGGAAGGGGGCTTCGACAATCAGCCCCAGCATTTT
TRBJ2-3,TRBD1,-,TRBV20-1,CSAGNGQGGETQYF,TGCAGTGCTGGTAACGGACAGGGGGGTGAGACCCAGTACTTT
TRBJ1-6,-,-,TRBV28,CASSPTGRFRNSPLHF,TGTGCCAGCAGCCCTACCGGCAGGTTTAGGAATTCACCCCTCCACTTT
TRBJ1-1,-,few,TRBV7-6,CASSSNMNTEAFF,TGTGCCAGCAGCTCAAACATGAACACTGAAGCTTTCTTT
TRBJ2-1,-,-,TRBV5-6,CASSLEGDRFPSEQFF,TGTGCCAGCAGCTTGGAGGGGGACCGTTTCCCCAGTGAGCAGTTCTTC
TRBJ2-6,-,-,TRBV7-9,CASSYPLATSSGANVLTF,TGTGCCAGCAGCTACCCGTTGGCCACCAGCTCTGGGGCCAACGTCCTGACTTTC
TRBJ2-1,TRBD2,few,TRBV11-2,CASSLVRTSGSNEQFF,TGTGCCAGCAGCTTAGTCCGGACTAGCGGGAGTAATGAGCAGTTCTTC
TRBJ2-1,-,-,TRBV9,CASSGQRPVYNEQFF,TGTGCCAGCAGCGGACAGCGGCCAGTATACAATGAGCAGTTCTTC
TRBJ2-5,-,once,TRBV7-8,CVSASPYAEQYF,TGTGTCAGCGCCTCCCCCTACGCGGAGCAGTACTTT
TRBJ2-1,-,-,TRBV11-1,CASSLALTSSYNEQFF,TGTGCCAGCAGCTTAGCACTAACTAGCTCCTACAATGAGCAGTTCTTC